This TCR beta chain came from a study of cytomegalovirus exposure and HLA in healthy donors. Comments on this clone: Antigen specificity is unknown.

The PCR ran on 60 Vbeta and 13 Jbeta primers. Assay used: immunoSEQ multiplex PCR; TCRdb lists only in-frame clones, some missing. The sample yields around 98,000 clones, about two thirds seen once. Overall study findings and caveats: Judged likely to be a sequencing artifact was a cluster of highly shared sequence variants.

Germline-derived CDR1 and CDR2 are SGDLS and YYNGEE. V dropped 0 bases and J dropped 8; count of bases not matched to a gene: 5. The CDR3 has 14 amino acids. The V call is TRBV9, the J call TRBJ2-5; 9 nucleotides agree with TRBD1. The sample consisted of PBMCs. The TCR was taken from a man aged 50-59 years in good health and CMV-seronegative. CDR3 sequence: CASSVDGGQGTQYF. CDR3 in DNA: TGTGCCAGCAGCGTAGATGGGGGACAGGGAACCCAGTACTTC.